These 26 T cell receptor beta chains came from one sample sequenced in a study of post-analysis software for immune sequencing data. Study-wide results and caveats: Four to six TRBV segments appeared more often in patients than in controls, and TRBV5-6, TRBV5-1 and TRBV20-1 were among these.

No antigen has been assigned to these receptors. Unique molecular identifiers were carried by the TCR beta cDNA libraries. TCRdb analysed the PCR reads with MiXCR anew, one entry per CDR3 protein. The sample has some 690,000 distinct CDR3 sequences, around 64% seen once. Sequencing was performed on blood. The receptors shown here come from a girl aged 2 to 10 with multiple sclerosis.

The chain uses TRBV6-5 and TRBJ2-5; 11 nucleotides align to TRBD1. CDR1 MNHEY and CDR2 SVGAGI come from the germline V gene. CDR3 length equals 14 residues. V dropped 6 bases and J dropped 3; count of bases not matched to a gene: 3. CDR3 residues: CASRSGQGEETQYF. The CDR3 nucleotides read TGTGCCAGCAGATCGGGACAGGGGGAAGAGACCCAGTACTTC.

The chain carries TRBV6-6 and TRBJ2-2; D is uncertain. Trimming pared 5 bases from V and 7 bases from J, leaving 5 bases between. There are 11 residues in the CDR3. Germline CDR1 and CDR2: MNHNY and SVGAGI (reference sequence). CDR3 amino acids: CASSTVGELFF. The CDR3 bases are TGTGCCAGCAGTACAGTCGGGGAGCTGTTTTTT.

This chain joins TRBV5-5 and TRBJ2-5; TRBD1 might be the D (5 bases). The end of the DNA is better explained by TRBJ2-7, so the J call may be wrong. Germline CDR1 SGHKS, CDR2 YYEKEE (reference sequence). The CDR3 totals 15 residues. The chain's CDR3 is CASSQSEVWGSEQYF. CDR3 DNA sequence: TGTGCCAGCAGCCAGTCAGAAGTATGGGGCAGCGAGCAGTACTTC.

This clonotype has more than one count but fewer than ten. The chain links TRBV29-1 to TRBJ2-7; D may be TRBD1 (5 bases). The germline V gene encodes CDR1 SQVTM and CDR2 ANQGSEA. The CDR3 runs 13 residues. The V end was cut by 0 bases, the J end by 2 bases, with 8 bases between. The DNA of the CDR3 is TGCAGCGTTGAAGATCAGACAGCCTACGAGCAGTACTTC. Residues: CSVEDQTAYEQYF.

The chain recombines TRBV2 with TRBJ2-7; 8 bases align to TRBD1. J was trimmed by 1 base and V by 2 bases; bases with no gene match: 4. CDR3 length: 15 residues. Per germline, CDR1 SNHLY and CDR2 FYNNEI. Here the CDR3 DNA reads TGTGCCAGCAGTGAACAGGGGGCGACGTCCTACGAGCAGTACTTC. Its translation: CASSEQGATSYEQYF.

The CDR3 loop is CASGGGNTDTQYF. The DNA of the CDR3 is TGTGCCAGCGGGGGGGGGAACACAGATACGCAGTATTTT. The J gene is TRBJ2-3, the V gene TRBV7-2; the match to TRBD2 covers 7 bases. This CDR3 has 13 residues. Germline loops: CDR1 SGHTA, CDR2 FQGNSA. Trimming at V came to 8 bases and at J to 2 bases, leaving 4 bases not matched to a gene.

The rearrangement uses TRBV6-2 or TRBV6-3 and TRBJ2-7; D unresolved. This CDR3 has 12 amino acids. The V end lost 6 bases, the J end lost 2 bases, and 8 bases lay between the germline ends. CDR1 is MNHEY, CDR2 SVGEGT, per germline. For the CDR3, the DNA is TGTGCCAGCAGCTTGCAACCCTACGAGCAGTACTTC. It encodes CASSLQPYEQYF.

This chain uses TRBV9 with TRBJ2-2, with D possibly matching TRBD2 (5 bases). Germline V gives CDR1 SGDLS, CDR2 YYNGEE. CDR3 length: 15 residues. V dropped 0 bases and J dropped 3 bases, with 9 bases sitting between them. The CDR3 coding sequence is TGTGCCAGCAGCGTAGATGTGGACTACACCGGGGAGCTGTTTTTT. Translating it yields CASSVDVDYTGELFF.

The chain carries TRBV20-1 and TRBJ2-5; tentative D call: TRBD1 (5 bases). V was cut by 4 bases and J by 1 base, with 16 bases left in between. The CDR3 contains 15 residues. Germline V gene data show CDR1 as DFQATT and CDR2 as SNEGSKA (reference sequence). CDR3 coding DNA: TGCAGTGCTAAGGAGCCCGACAGAGCCCAAGAGACCCAGTACTTC. Its translation: CSAKEPDRAQETQYF.

The count of this clonotype is one. The genes are TRBV29-1 and TRBJ1-4; 9 bases match TRBD1. From germline, CDR1 is SQVTM and CDR2 ANQGSEA. V gave up 5 bases and J gave up 5 bases; unmatched junction bases: 3. The CDR3 covers 13 residues. CDR3 nucleotide sequence: TGCAGCGTTCCGGGACAGGGCAATGAAAAACTGTTTTTT. It translates to CSVPGQGNEKLFF. The variable domain in full, completed from reference TRBV29-1 and TRBJ1-4, reads SAVISQKPSRDICQRGTSLTIQCQVDSQVTMMFWYRQQPGQSLTLIATANQGSEATYESGFVIDKFPISRPNLTFSTLTVSNMSPEDSSIYLCSVPGQGNEKLFFGSGTQLSVL.

This sequence joins TRBV20-1 and TRBJ2-1, with 13 bases fitting TRBD2. The CDR3 has 17 amino acids. V lost 5 bases to trimming and J lost 4 bases; unmatched junction nucleotides: 11. From germline, CDR1 is DFQATT and CDR2 SNEGSKA (reference sequence). The CDR3 loop reads CSAPDYTSGRDYNEQFF. The CDR3 DNA reads as TGCAGTGCTCCCGATTATACTAGCGGGAGGGATTACAATGAGCAGTTCTTC.

The chain is built from TRBV6-6 and TRBJ1-2, with 7 bases that match TRBD1. Germline values: CDR1 MNHNY, CDR2 SVGAGI (reference sequence). With V trimmed by 2 bases and J by 6 bases, 3 bases remained unmatched. The CDR3 runs 13 residues. CDR3 coding DNA: TGTGCCAGCAGTTACAGTACAGGGGATGGCTACACCTTC. It translates to CASSYSTGDGYTF.

This chain joins TRBV25-1 and TRBJ2-4; 10 bases align to TRBD2. The J call may be faulty, since TRBJ2-7 better matches the DNA end. CDR3 length: 21 amino acids. Per the germline V gene, CDR1 is MGHDK and CDR2 is SYGVNS. This CDR3 reads CASSEERLLAGSSNFSYEQYF. In nucleotides, the CDR3 is TGTGCCAGCAGTGAAGAGAGGCTACTAGCGGGATCTTCTAACTTCTCCTACGAGCAGTACTTC.

The V and J genes are TRBV20-1 and TRBJ2-5; D possibly corresponds to TRBD2 (6 bases). The V and J ends lost 3 bases and 11 bases respectively, with 22 bases between them. CDR1 and CDR2 from the germline V gene are DFQATT and SNEGSKA (reference sequence). The CDR3 covers 14 residues. The CDR3 spells CSARDYRKPYGQYF. The CDR3 DNA is TGCAGTGCTAGGGACTACCGGAAACCGTACGGGCAGTACTTC.

This clonotype was recorded a few times. This chain links TRBV6-2 or TRBV6-3 with TRBJ2-3; the D is unclear. The CDR3 runs 13 residues. The germline CDR1 and CDR2 sequences are MNHEY and SVGEGT. V lost 5 bases and J lost 4, with 10 bases in between. CDR3 loop: CASSPPAADTQYF. CDR3 DNA: TGTGCCAGCAGTCCGCCGGCGGCAGATACGCAGTATTTT.

The V call is TRBV20-1, the J call TRBJ1-6; 8 bases line up with TRBD1. V dropped 6 bases and J dropped 4; count of bases not matched to a gene: 5. Germline V gene data show CDR1 as DFQATT and CDR2 as SNEGSKA (reference sequence). The length of the CDR3 is 14 residues. CDR3 nucleotides: TGCAGTGCCCCAGGGGGCGGTTATAATTCACCCCTCCACTTT. Translation gives CSAPGGGYNSPLHF.

The J gene is TRBJ2-1, the V gene TRBV27; 11 positions agree with TRBD2. The J segment lost 7 bases and the V segment lost 4 bases, leaving 9 bases of the junction unmatched. Germline V gene lookup returns CDR1 MNHEY and CDR2 SMNVEV (reference sequence). CDR3 length: 16 residues. The CDR3 region has the DNA TGTGCCAGCAGTTCCTTACTAGCGGGAGTGTCAAATGAGCAGTTCTTC. It codes for CASSSLLAGVSNEQFF.

This chain joins TRBV2 and TRBJ2-1; D ambiguous. V gave up 9 bases and J gave up 0 bases, with 9 bases separating them. This CDR3 is 13 amino acids long. The germline V gene has CDR1 SNHLY and CDR2 FYNNEI. For the CDR3, the DNA is TGTGCCAGTGGGGTTAGCTCCTACAATGAGCAGTTCTTC. Protein: CASGVSSYNEQFF.

The gene calls are TRBV5-1 and TRBJ2-1; D may be TRBD1 or TRBD2 (5 bases each). The germline V gene has CDR1 SGHRS and CDR2 YFSETQ. The CDR3 extends over 15 amino acids. V was cut by 2 bases and J by 10 bases, with 19 bases left in between. CDR3 DNA sequence: TGCGCCAGCAGCTTACGCGGGCAGGGCAAGAGAGAGCAGTTCTTC. Its protein is CASSLRGQGKREQFF.

The table lists this clonotype with many counts. The rearrangement links TRBV5-6 to TRBJ2-7; 7 bases are shared with TRBD1. V lost 4 bases to trimming and J lost 3 bases; unmatched junction nucleotides: 4. Germline V gene data show CDR1 as SGHDT and CDR2 as YYEEEE. The length of the CDR3 is 13 residues. As DNA, the CDR3 is TGTGCCAGCAGCCCGGGACAGCACTACGAGCAGTACTTC. Its translation is CASSPGQHYEQYF.

The J gene is TRBJ2-5, the V gene TRBV6-5, with 8 positions matching TRBD1. The V and J ends lost 2 bases and 4 bases, in that order; junction bases with no gene match: 9. This CDR3 comprises 16 residues. CDR1 is MNHEY, CDR2 SVGAGI, per germline. The CDR3 DNA follows: TGTGCCAGCAGTTACAACAGGCAGGGGGCGGCAGAGACCCAGTACTTC. Translating gives CASSYNRQGAAETQYF.

CDR3 sequence reads: CASSLGTSGMAKNIQYF. The CDR3 DNA follows: TGTGCCAGCAGCTTAGGGACTAGCGGGATGGCCAAAAACATTCAGTACTTC. The V call is TRBV11-2, the J call TRBJ2-4, with TRBD2 matching 12 bases. The germline gives CDR1 SGHAT, CDR2 FQNNGV. CDR3 size: 17 residues. J lost 1 base, V lost 1 base, and 2 bases had no gene match.

The chain recombines TRBV20-1 with TRBJ1-2, with 8 bases matching TRBD1. Germline assignment: CDR1 DFQATT and CDR2 SNEGSKA (reference sequence). The CDR3 totals 14 residues. J lost 6 bases, V lost 6 bases, and 12 bases had no gene match. CDR3 region: CSAGGWQGADGYTF. CDR3 DNA: TGCAGTGCCGGGGGATGGCAGGGGGCAGATGGCTACACCTTC.

The count of this clonotype is one. The CDR3 loop reads CASSQDWGAYEQYF. CDR3 DNA: TGCGCCAGCAGCCAAGATTGGGGAGCGTACGAGCAGTACTTC. The J gene is TRBJ2-5, the V gene TRBV4-1; D might be TRBD2 (5 bases). The J call may be faulty, since TRBJ2-7 better matches the DNA end. From germline, CDR1 is MGHRA and CDR2 YSYEKL. The CDR3 sequence is 14 residues long.

The chain employs TRBV5-1 and TRBJ2-3; D uncertain. CDR1 is SGHRS, CDR2 YFSETQ, per germline. V lost 3 bases and J lost 0, with 8 bases in between. CDR3 length equals 14 residues. As DNA, the CDR3 is TGCGCCAGCAGCTCCCCAGCTAGCACAGATACGCAGTATTTT. Translating it yields CASSSPASTDTQYF. Supplemented by reference TRBV5-1 and TRBJ2-3, the full variable domain reads KAGVTQTPRYLIKTRGQQVTLSCSPISGHRSVSWYQQTPGQGLQFLFEYFSETQRNKGNFPGRFSGRQFSNSRSEMNVSTLELGDSALYLCASSSPASTDTQYFGPGTRLTVL.

The chain recombines TRBV12-3 or TRBV12-4 with TRBJ2-3; TRBD2 agrees at 10 bases. With 1 base clipped from V and 4 bases from J, the junction kept 2 bases outside the gene matches. CDR3 size: 15 residues. The CDR3 reads CASSLVAGGADTQYF. CDR3 DNA: TGTGCCAGCAGTTTAGTAGCGGGGGGCGCAGATACGCAGTATTTT.